This T cell receptor (beta chain) was profiled in a study of cytomegalovirus exposure and HLA in healthy donors. V lost 0 bases and J lost 3, with 16 bases in between. CDR3 length: 16 residues. Looked up from germline, CDR1 is SGHKS and CDR2 is YYEKEE (reference sequence). A multiplex PCR was run with 60 Vbeta primers and 13 Jbeta primers. The assay was immunoSEQ multiplex PCR, and TCRdb's table has in-frame clones only and misses some. This sample has roughly 55,000 clones, with 75% to 80% found just once. Details on this clone: Its antigen remains unidentified.

The study's findings and limits: A missense DCLRE1C variant was associated with V- and J-gene trimming of TCR beta chains in a later analysis, and an independent cohort replicated the association.

The sample was PBMCs. This rearrangement joins TRBV5-5 to TRBJ2-7; D possibly corresponds to TRBD2 (5 bases). This receptor was obtained from a female donor in good health and CMV-seronegative. The CDR3 region is CASSLEGFGGNYEQYF. CDR3 nucleotide sequence: TGTGCCAGCAGCTTGGAAGGTTTCGGAGGAAACTACGAGCAGTACTTC.